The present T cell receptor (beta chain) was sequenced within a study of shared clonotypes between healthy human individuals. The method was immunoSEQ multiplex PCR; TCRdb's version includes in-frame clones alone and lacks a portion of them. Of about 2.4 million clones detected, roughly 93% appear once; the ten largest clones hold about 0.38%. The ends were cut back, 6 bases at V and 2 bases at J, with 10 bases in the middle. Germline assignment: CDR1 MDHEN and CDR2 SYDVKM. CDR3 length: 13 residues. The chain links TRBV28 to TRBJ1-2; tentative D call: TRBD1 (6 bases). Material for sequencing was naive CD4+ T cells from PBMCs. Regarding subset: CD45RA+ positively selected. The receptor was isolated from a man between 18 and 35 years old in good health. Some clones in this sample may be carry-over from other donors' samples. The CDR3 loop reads CASRTGRNYGYTF. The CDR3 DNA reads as TGTGCCAGCAGAACAGGGAGGAACTATGGCTACACCTTC.